This T cell receptor beta chain emerged from a study of cytomegalovirus exposure and HLA in healthy donors. For the study at large: Findings of an earlier analysis included some 120 million unique TCR beta sequences from some 200 million T cells.

The germline gives CDR1 MNHEY, CDR2 SVGAGI. This CDR3 comprises 14 residues. V was shortened by 2 bases and J by 5 bases, with 9 bases between the two germline ends. 13 Jbeta primers and 60 Vbeta primers were used for the PCR. How the authors handled the data: In a later analysis, of tens of millions of unique beta chains, about 10 million appeared in at least two donors. The table came from immunoSEQ multiplex PCR; TCRdb's copy has only in-frame clones and leaves some out. V, J and clone size were drawn from that table, and D and trimming were deduced from the DNA. The data show about 160,000 clones, 80% seen once. The study, taken as a whole, reports: Productive rates of about 90% or about 30% were seen for most TCR beta V segments in an earlier analysis. Most TCR sequences were seen very rarely across donors, but some public TCRs occurred in many.

A remark on this clone: Its specificity is not known.

This sequence originates from a man aged 18-30 years in good health and CMV-seropositive. The source material was PBMCs. This chain joins TRBV6-5 and TRBJ1-4; perhaps TRBD1 as D (6 bases). The CDR3 bases are TGTGCCAGCAGTTACGGGACACCGAATGAAAAACTGTTTTTT. Translating it yields CASSYGTPNEKLFF.